This TCR beta chain was identified during a study of T-cell reconstitution after alpha-beta-depleted transplantation in children. Using unique molecular identifiers, the investigators prepared the TCRbeta library. One entry per CDR3 protein, called by TCRdb with MiXCR from the PCR reads. The sample has about a million distinct CDR3 sequences; roughly 29% are singletons. The study, taken as a whole, reports: Some patients showed high day-60 TCRbeta diversity, which derived from surviving recipient T cells and thymic progenitors. After one year, T-cell counts and TCRbeta diversity mostly came from new T cells. Several hundred expanded graft clones reportedly gave rise to the alpha-beta T cells present about two months after transplant.

This clonotype was seen more than once but under ten times. Its antigen is not known. Trimming took off 4 bases at V and 3 bases at J, with 18 bases between the two ends. Germline CDR1 is SGHAT and CDR2 is FQDESV (reference sequence). There are 17 residues in the CDR3. Sequencing used PBMCs, mostly from graft donor cells, obtained 360 days after TCRalphabeta/CD19-depleted stem cell transplant. This TCR was sampled from a boy in the first two years of life who had a stem cell transplant for SCID, so the T cells may come from the graft donor. The chain carries TRBV11-1 and TRBJ2-2, with D perhaps matching TRBD1 (6 bases). CDR3 protein: CASSSDRTHLYTGELFF. For the CDR3, the DNA is TGTGCCAGCAGCTCCGACAGGACACACCTTTACACCGGGGAGCTGTTTTTT.